This T cell receptor beta chain was documented in a study of vaccination and CD4 T cells after COVID-19. As for the study in general: Either the Pfizer-BioNTech BNT162b2 or Moderna mRNA-1273 vaccine was given as two doses.

The count of this clonotype is one. Its target is unknown. Cultured CD4+ T-cell DNA underwent Oncomine TCR Beta short-read sequencing. TCRdb passed the PCR reads through MiXCR, listing each CDR3 protein once. The sample holds some 26,000 distinct CDR3 sequences, less than 60% seen once. Treatment specified: roughly 10-day PBMC culture with coronavirus spike peptide pools or control peptides (ViraFEST assay). Notes on the study in general: Vaccine-specific clones numbering 304 of 307 showed spike mono-reactivity in convalescent patients. Median 86.3% of reactive clones detected in convalescent patients emerged only post-vaccination.

The clonotype originates from a human donor who received a COVID-19 vaccine. Sequences were derived from CD4+ T cells from blood, cultured in vitro, sampled before SARS-CoV-2 vaccination.

This chain's CDR3 is CASSLAALTDTQYF. In nucleotides, the CDR3 is TGTGCCAGCAGTCTAGCGGCCCTCACAGATACGCAGTATTTT. The rearrangement links TRBV25-1 to TRBJ2-3, with TRBD2 matching over 7 bases. Germline-derived CDR1 and CDR2 are MGHDK and SYGVNS. This CDR3 is built from 14 residues. The junction had 4 bases not matched to a gene; V was cut back by 5 bases and J by 2 bases.